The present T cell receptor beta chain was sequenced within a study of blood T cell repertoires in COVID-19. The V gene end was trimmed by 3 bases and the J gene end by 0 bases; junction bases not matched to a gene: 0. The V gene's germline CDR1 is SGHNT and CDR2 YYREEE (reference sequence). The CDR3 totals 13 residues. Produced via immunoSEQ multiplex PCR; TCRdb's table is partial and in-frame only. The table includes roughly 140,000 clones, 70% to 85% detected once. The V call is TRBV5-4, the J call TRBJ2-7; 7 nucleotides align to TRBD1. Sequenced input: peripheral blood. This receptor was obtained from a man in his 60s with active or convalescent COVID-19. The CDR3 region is CASSYRGSYEQYF. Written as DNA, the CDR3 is TGTGCCAGCAGCTACAGGGGCTCCTACGAGCAGTACTTC.